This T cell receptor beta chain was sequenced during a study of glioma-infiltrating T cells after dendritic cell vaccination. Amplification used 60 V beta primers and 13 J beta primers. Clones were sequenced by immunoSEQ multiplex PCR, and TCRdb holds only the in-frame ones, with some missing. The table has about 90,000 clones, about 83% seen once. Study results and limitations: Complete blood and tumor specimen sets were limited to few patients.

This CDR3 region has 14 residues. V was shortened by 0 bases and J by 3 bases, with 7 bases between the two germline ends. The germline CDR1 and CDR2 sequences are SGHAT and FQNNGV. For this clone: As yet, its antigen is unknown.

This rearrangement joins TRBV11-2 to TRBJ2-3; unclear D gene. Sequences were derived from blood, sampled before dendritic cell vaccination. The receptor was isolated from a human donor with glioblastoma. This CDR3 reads CASSLDLRTDTQYF. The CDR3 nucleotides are TGTGCCAGCAGCTTAGATCTACGTACAGATACGCAGTATTTT.